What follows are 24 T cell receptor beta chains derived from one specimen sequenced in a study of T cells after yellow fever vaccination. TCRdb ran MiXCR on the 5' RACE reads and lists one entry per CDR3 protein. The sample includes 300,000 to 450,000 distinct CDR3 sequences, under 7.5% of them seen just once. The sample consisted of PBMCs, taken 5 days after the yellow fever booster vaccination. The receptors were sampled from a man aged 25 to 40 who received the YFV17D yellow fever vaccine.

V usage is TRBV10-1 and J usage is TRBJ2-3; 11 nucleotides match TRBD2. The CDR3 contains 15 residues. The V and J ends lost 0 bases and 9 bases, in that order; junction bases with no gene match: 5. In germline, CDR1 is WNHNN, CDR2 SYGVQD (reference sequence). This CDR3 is CASSESQLAGVTQYF. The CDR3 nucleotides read TGCGCCAGCAGTGAGTCGCAACTAGCGGGAGTAACGCAGTATTTT.

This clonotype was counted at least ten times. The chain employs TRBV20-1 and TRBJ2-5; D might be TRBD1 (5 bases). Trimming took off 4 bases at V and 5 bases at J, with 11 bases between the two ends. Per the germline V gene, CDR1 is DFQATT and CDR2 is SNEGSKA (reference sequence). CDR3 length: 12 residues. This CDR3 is CSAIRGFETQYF. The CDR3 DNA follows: TGCAGTGCTATTAGGGGATTCGAGACCCAGTACTTC.

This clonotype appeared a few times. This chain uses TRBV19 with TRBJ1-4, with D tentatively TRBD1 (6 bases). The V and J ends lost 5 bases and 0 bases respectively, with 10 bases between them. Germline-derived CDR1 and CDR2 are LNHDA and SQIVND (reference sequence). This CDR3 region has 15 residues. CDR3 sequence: CASSRTGTTNEKLFF. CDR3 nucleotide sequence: TGTGCCAGTAGTCGCACAGGGACAACTAATGAAAAACTGTTTTTT. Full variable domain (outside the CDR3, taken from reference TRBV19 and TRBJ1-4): DGGITQSPKYLFRKEGQNVTLSCEQNLNHDAMYWYRQDPGQGLRLIYYSQIVNDFQKGDIAEGYSVSREKKESFPLTVTSAQKNPTAFYLCASSRTGTTNEKLFFGSGTQLSVL.

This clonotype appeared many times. The CDR3 loop is CASSPGGYEQYF. As DNA, the CDR3 is TGTGCCAGCAGCCCAGGGGGCTACGAGCAGTACTTC. V is TRBV12-3 or TRBV12-4 and J is TRBJ2-7; 7 bases are a match to TRBD1. The J segment lost 3 bases and the V segment lost 6 bases, leaving 2 bases of the junction unmatched. CDR3 size: 12 residues.

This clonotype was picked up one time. For the CDR3, the DNA is TGTGCCAGCAGCCACCAAACTAGCGGGAGTCCCCGTGAGCAGTTCTTC. As protein: CASSHQTSGSPREQFF. The V call is TRBV4-2, the J call TRBJ2-1; TRBD2 agrees at 11 bases. J was trimmed by 9 bases and V by 3 bases; bases with no gene match: 10. CDR3 length: 16 amino acids. Germline V gene data show CDR1 as LGHNA and CDR2 as YNFKEQ.

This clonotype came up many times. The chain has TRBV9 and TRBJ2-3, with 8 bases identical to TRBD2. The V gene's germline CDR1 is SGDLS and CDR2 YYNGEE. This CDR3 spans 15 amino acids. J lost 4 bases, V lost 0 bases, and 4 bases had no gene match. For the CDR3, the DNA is TGTGCCAGCAGCGTAGTAGCGGGGTCGGCAGATACGCAGTATTTT. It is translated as CASSVVAGSADTQYF.

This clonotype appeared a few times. The CDR3 reads CSATGQGGLTQYF. CDR3 sequence (DNA): TGCAGTGCTACCGGACAGGGGGGGTTAACCCAGTACTTC. V and J are TRBV20-1 and TRBJ2-5; 10 bases line up with TRBD1. The CDR3 is 13 amino acids. Unmatched junction bases numbered 7, after V lost 4 bases and J lost 8 bases. Germline loops: CDR1 DFQATT, CDR2 SNEGSKA (reference sequence).

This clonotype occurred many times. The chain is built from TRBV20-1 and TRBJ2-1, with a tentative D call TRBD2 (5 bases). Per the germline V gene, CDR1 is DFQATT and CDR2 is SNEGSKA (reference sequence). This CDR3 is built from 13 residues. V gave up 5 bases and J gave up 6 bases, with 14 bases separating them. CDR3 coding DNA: TGCAGTGCTGAACGAGCGGAGGTCAATGAGCAGTTCTTC. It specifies CSAERAEVNEQFF.

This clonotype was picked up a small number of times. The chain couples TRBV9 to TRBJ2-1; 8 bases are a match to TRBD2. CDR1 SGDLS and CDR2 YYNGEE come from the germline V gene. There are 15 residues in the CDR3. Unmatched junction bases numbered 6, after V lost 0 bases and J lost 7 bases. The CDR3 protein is CASSVAGGPGNEQFF. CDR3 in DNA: TGTGCCAGCAGCGTAGCGGGAGGGCCGGGTAATGAGCAGTTCTTC.

The CDR3 nucleotides are TGTGCCATCAACAGGGCCGGCGATGAGCAGTTCTTC. Protein: CAINRAGDEQFF. The V gene is TRBV10-3, the J gene TRBJ2-1; the D gene is possibly TRBD1 (6 bases). The germline gives CDR1 ENHRY, CDR2 SYGVKD. CDR3 size: 12 residues. V was cut by 7 bases and J by 8 bases, with 12 bases left in between.

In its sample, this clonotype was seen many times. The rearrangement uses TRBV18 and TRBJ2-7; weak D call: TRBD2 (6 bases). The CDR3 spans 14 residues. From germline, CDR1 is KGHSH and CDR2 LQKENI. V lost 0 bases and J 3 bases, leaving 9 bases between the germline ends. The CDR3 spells CASSPPSGSYEQYF. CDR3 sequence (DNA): TGTGCCAGCTCACCACCGTCCGGGAGCTACGAGCAGTACTTC.

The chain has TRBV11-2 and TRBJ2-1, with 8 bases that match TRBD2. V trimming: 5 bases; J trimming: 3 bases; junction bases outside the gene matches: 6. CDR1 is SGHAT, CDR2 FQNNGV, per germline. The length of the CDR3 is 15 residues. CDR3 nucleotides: TGTGCCAGCAGCCCAAGCGGGAGCCGCTACAATGAGCAGTTCTTC. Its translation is CASSPSGSRYNEQFF. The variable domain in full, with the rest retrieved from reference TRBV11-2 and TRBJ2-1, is EAGVAQSPRYKIIEKRQSVAFWCNPISGHATLYWYQQILGQGPKLLIQFQNNGVVDDSQLPKDRFSAERLKGVDSTLKIQPAKLEDSAVYLCASSPSGSRYNEQFFGPGTRLTVL.

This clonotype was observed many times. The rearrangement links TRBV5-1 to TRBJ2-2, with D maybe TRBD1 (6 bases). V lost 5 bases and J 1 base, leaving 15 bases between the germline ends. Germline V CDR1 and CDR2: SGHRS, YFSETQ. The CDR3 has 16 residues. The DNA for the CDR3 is TGCGCCAGCAGATTCTCCCCCAGGGGGAACACCGGGGAGCTGTTTTTT. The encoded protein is CASRFSPRGNTGELFF.

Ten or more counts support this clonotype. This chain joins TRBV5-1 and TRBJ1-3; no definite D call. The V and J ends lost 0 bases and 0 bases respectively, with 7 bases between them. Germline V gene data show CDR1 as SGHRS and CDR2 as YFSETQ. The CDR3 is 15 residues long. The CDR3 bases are TGCGCCAGCAGCTTGGCCGGCATCTCTGGAAACACCATATATTTT. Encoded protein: CASSLAGISGNTIYF.

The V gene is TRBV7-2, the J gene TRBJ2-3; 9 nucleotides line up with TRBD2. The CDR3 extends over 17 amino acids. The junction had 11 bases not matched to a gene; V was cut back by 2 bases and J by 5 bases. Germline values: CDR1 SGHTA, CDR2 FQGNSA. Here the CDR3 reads CASSLNGGRAFRDTQYF. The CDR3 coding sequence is TGTGCCAGCAGCTTAAATGGCGGGAGGGCTTTTCGAGATACGCAGTATTTT.

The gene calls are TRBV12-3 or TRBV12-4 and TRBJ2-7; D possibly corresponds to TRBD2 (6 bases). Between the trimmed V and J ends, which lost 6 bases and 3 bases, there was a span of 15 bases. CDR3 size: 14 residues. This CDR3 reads CASSPGSRHYEQYF. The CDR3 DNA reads TGTGCCAGCAGCCCCGGGAGCCGCCACTACGAGCAGTACTTC.

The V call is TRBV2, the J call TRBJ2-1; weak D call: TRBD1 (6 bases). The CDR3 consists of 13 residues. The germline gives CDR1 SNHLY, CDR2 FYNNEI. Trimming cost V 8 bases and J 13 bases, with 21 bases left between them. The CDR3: CASGETGPTLQFF. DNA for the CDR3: TGTGCCAGCGGCGAGACAGGTCCCACGCTTCAGTTCTTC.

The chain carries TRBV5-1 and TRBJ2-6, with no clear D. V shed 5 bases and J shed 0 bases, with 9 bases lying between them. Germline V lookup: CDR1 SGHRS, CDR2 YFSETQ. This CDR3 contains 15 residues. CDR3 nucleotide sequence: TGCGCCAGCAGTGATCAGGACTCTGGGGCCAACGTCCTGACTTTC. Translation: CASSDQDSGANVLTF.

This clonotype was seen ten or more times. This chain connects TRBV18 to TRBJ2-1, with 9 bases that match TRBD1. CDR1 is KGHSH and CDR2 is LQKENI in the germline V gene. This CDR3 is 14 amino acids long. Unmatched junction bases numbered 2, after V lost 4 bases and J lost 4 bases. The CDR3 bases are TGTGCCAGCTCACGACAGGGGGTATACAATGAGCAGTTCTTC. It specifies CASSRQGVYNEQFF.

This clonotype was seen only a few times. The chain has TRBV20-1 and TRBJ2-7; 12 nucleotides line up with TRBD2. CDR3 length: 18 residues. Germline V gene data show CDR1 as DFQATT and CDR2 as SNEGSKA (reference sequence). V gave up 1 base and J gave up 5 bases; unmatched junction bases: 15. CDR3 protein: CSARGLASGRARDDEQYF. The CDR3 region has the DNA TGCAGTGCTAGAGGTCTGGCTAGCGGGAGGGCTCGGGATGACGAGCAGTACTTC.

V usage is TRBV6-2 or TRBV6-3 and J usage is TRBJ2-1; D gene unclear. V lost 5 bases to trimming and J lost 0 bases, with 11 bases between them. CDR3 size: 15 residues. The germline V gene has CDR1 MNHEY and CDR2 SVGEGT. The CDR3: CASSPKVPSYNEQFF. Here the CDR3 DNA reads TGTGCCAGCAGTCCGAAAGTCCCCTCCTACAATGAGCAGTTCTTC.

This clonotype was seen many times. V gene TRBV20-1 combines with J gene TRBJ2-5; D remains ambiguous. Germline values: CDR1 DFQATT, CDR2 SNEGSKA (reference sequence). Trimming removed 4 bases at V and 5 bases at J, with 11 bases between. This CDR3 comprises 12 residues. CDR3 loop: CSAIGPAETQYF. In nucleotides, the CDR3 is TGCAGTGCTATCGGACCGGCGGAGACCCAGTACTTC.

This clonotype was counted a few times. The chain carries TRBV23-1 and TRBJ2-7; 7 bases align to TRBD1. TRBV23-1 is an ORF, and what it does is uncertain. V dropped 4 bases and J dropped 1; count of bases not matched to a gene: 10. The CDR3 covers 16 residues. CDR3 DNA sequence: TGCGCCAGCAGTCTCGGCCGGGACAGCAAGTCCTACGAGCAGTACTTC. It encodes CASSLGRDSKSYEQYF.

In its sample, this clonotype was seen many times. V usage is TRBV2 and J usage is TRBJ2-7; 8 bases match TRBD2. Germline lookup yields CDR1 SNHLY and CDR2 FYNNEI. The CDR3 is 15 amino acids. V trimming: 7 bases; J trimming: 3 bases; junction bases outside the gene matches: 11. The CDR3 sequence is CASNLEPGTSYEQYF. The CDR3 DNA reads TGTGCCAGCAACTTAGAGCCCGGGACTAGCTACGAGCAGTACTTC.